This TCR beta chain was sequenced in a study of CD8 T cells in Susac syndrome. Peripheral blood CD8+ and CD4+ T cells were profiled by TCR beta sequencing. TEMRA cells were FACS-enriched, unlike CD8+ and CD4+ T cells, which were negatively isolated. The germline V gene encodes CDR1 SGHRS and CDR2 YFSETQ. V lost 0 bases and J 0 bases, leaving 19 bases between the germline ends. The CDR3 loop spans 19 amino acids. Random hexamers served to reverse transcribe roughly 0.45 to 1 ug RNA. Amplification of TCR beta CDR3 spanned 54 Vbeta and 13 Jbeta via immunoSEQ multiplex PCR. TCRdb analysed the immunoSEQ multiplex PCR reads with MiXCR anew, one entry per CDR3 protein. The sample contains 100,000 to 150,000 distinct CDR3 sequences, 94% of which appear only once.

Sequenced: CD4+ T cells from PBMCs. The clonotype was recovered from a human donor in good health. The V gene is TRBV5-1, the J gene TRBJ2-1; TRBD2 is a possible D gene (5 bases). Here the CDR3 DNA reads TGCGCCAGCAGCTTGGGAAGTCTTAATTTAGCGATCTCCTACAATGAGCAGTTCTTC. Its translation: CASSLGSLNLAISYNEQFF.